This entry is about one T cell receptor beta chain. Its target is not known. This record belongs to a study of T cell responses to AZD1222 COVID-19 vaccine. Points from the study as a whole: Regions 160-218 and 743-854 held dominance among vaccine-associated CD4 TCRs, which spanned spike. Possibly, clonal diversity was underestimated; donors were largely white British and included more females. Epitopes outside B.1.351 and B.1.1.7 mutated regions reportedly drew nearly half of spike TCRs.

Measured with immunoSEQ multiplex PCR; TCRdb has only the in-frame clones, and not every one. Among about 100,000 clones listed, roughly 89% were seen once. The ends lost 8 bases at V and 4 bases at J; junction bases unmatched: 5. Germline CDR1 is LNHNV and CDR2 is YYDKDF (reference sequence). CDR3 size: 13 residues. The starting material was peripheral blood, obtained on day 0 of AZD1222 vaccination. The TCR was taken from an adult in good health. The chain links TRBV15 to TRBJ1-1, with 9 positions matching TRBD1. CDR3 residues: CATDRGDRTEAFF. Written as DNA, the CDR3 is TGTGCCACCGACAGGGGGGATCGCACTGAAGCTTTCTTT.